This paragraph reports one TCR beta chain. Its antigen is not known. This table comes from immunoSEQ multiplex PCR, and its TCRdb copy is limited to in-frame clones, with some not included. The sample records roughly 1,500,000 clones, nearly 99% being singletons. The sample is drawn from a study of shared clonotypes between healthy human individuals. Study-level points and caveats: Sampling used blood alone; tissue repertoires probably differ.

The CDR3 has 14 amino acids. Germline-derived CDR1 and CDR2 are SGHTA and FQGNSA. V was shortened by 5 bases and J by 7 bases, with 14 bases between the two germline ends. Sample: naive CD4+ T cells sorted from blood. Subset in this sample: CD45RA+ positively selected. This TCR was sampled from a young man in good health. The chain uses TRBV7-2 and TRBJ2-2; D is unclear. In nucleotides, the CDR3 is TGTGCCAGCAGCCGAGACCGGGTGAACGGGGAGCTGTTTTTT. It is translated as CASSRDRVNGELFF.